The 32 T cell receptor beta chains below all came from one sample that was sequenced in a study of T-cell reconstitution after alpha-beta-depleted transplantation in children. During its preparation, the TCRbeta library received unique molecular identifiers. TCRdb re-derived calls from the PCR reads in MiXCR, one entry per CDR3 protein. The sample records roughly 200,000 distinct CDR3 sequences, approximately 7% being singletons. This specimen was PBMCs from the stem cell graft donor, taken from the stem cell graft. The source is a human donor who donated a stem cell graft to a child with Wiskott-Aldrich syndrome.

A note on this clonotype: This may arise from a read error, as a much more abundant clone is one base away. V gene TRBV18 combines with J gene TRBJ2-1; possibly TRBD1 for D (5 bases). Germline V gives CDR1 KGHSH, CDR2 LQKENI. The CDR3 sequence is 11 residues long. As DNA, the CDR3 is TGTGCCAGCTCCCAACAGGATGAGCGGTTCTTC. Its translation is CASSQQDERFF. The complete variable domain, with remaining parts taken from reference TRBV18 and TRBJ2-1, reads NAGVMQNPRHLVRRRGQEARLRCSPMKGHSHVYWYRQLPEEGLKFMVYLQKENIIDESGMPKERFSAEFPKEGPSILRIQQVVRGDSAAYFCASSQQDERFFGPGTRLTVL.

The V and J genes are TRBV6-5 and TRBJ2-1; possible D gene TRBD1, 5 bases. V was trimmed by 4 bases and J by 1 base, leaving 8 bases between them. CDR1 and CDR2 from the germline V gene are MNHEY and SVGAGI. This CDR3 has 14 amino acids. CDR3 nucleotides: TGTGCCAGCAGTTCCCACAGGTCCTACAATGAGCAGTTCTTC. The encoded protein is CASSSHRSYNEQFF.

Ten or more counts support this clonotype. The chain carries TRBV5-1 and TRBJ2-1, with TRBD2 matching 11 bases. Germline trimming cut 4 bases from V and 3 bases from J; bases unmatched to any gene: 9. The CDR3 consists of 17 residues. Germline CDR1 and CDR2: SGHRS and YFSETQ. CDR3: CASSPGQTSGSYNEQFF. The CDR3 DNA is TGCGCCAGCAGCCCCGGACAAACTAGCGGGAGCTACAATGAGCAGTTCTTC.

This clonotype appeared a few times. The V gene is TRBV10-3, the J gene TRBJ2-7; 9 bases line up with TRBD2. V dropped 10 bases and J dropped 6; count of bases not matched to a gene: 4. Germline CDR1 ENHRY, CDR2 SYGVKD. This CDR3 has 11 residues. The CDR3 spells CASGGASEQYF. The CDR3 nucleotides read TGTGCCAGCGGGGGGGCCTCCGAGCAGTACTTC.

V is TRBV5-1 and J is TRBJ2-7, with TRBD1 matching over 9 bases. Trimming took 4 bases from V and 5 from J; bases not matched to a gene: 13. CDR3 length: 16 residues. CDR1 and CDR2 (germline): SGHRS, YFSETQ. CDR3 residues: CASSGDPGQGVHEQYF. Here the CDR3 DNA reads TGCGCCAGCAGCGGAGATCCGGGACAGGGAGTCCACGAGCAGTACTTC. Filled out from reference TRBV5-1 and TRBJ2-7, the complete variable domain reads KAGVTQTPRYLIKTRGQQVTLSCSPISGHRSVSWYQQTPGQGLQFLFEYFSETQRNKGNFPGRFSGRQFSNSRSEMNVSTLELGDSALYLCASSGDPGQGVHEQYFGPGTRLTVT.

This clonotype was seen at least ten times. This chain joins TRBV28 and TRBJ2-7; D is uncertain. With 5 bases removed from V and 0 bases from J, the gap between germline ends came to 11 bases. The V gene's germline CDR1 is MDHEN and CDR2 SYDVKM. The CDR3 runs to 14 residues. CDR3: CASSLRALSYEQYF. Written as DNA, the CDR3 is TGTGCCAGCAGTCTCCGCGCCCTCTCCTACGAGCAGTACTTC.

This clonotype came up a few times. The J gene is TRBJ2-2, the V gene TRBV4-3; D is undetermined. The CDR3 extends over 17 amino acids. Trimming removed 0 bases from V and 0 bases from J, with 11 bases in between. Germline CDR1 is LGHNA and CDR2 is YSLEER. The CDR3 spells CASSQEVGPSNTGELFF. CDR3 nucleotide sequence: TGCGCCAGCAGCCAAGAAGTCGGGCCATCGAACACCGGGGAGCTGTTTTTT.

A few counts support this clonotype. V gene TRBV5-1 combines with J gene TRBJ2-1; 8 bases are shared with TRBD1. The CDR3 is 14 residues long. Germline CDR1 reads SGHRS; CDR2 reads YFSETQ. Germline trimming cut 4 bases from V and 9 bases from J; bases unmatched to any gene: 9. CDR3 sequence: CASSAGQGSSEQFF. The CDR3 DNA sequence: TGCGCCAGCAGCGCCGGACAGGGATCCAGTGAGCAGTTCTTC.

The sample holds many counts of this clonotype. The chain employs TRBV4-3 and TRBJ2-7, with TRBD2 matching 10 bases. V was pared by 2 bases and J by 7 bases, with 8 bases of the junction left unmatched. The germline gives CDR1 LGHNA, CDR2 YSLEER. The CDR3 sequence is 15 residues long. Written as DNA, the CDR3 is TGCGCCAGCAGCCAAAGAGGCCTAGCGGGAGTTGAGCAGTACTTC. Protein product: CASSQRGLAGVEQYF.

This clonotype appeared many times. The chain carries TRBV29-1 and TRBJ2-5; D gene uncertain. Germline V gene lookup returns CDR1 SQVTM and CDR2 ANQGSEA. The CDR3 runs to 13 residues. This chain's CDR3 is CSSQEVEGETQYF. The CDR3 nucleotides are TGCAGTAGTCAGGAAGTGGAAGGAGAGACCCAGTACTTC.

This clonotype appeared many times. The V call is TRBV7-2, the J call TRBJ1-1; a possible D gene is TRBD1 (5 bases). The CDR3 has 15 residues. V dropped 0 bases and J dropped 2 bases, with 10 bases sitting between them. The germline V gene encodes CDR1 SGHTA and CDR2 FQGNSA. CDR3 nucleotide sequence: TGTGCCAGCAGCTTAGCCGGGGCCTCTAACACTGAAGCTTTCTTT. It translates to CASSLAGASNTEAFF.

There are many counts of this clonotype. The V call is TRBV20-1, the J call TRBJ1-1; perhaps TRBD1 as D (5 bases). In germline, CDR1 is DFQATT, CDR2 SNEGSKA (reference sequence). This CDR3 comprises 13 residues. With 0 bases removed from V and 4 bases from J, the gap between germline ends came to 9 bases. This CDR3 is CSARDLQGTEAFF. CDR3 in DNA: TGCAGTGCTAGAGATCTCCAGGGCACTGAAGCTTTCTTT.

This chain uses TRBV9 with TRBJ1-1; weak D call: TRBD1 (5 bases). V was clipped by 3 bases and J by 0 bases, with 12 bases between them. This CDR3 is built from 15 residues. The germline gives CDR1 SGDLS, CDR2 YYNGEE. CDR3 loop: CASSGGDGMNTEAFF. DNA for the CDR3: TGTGCCAGCAGCGGGGGGGACGGAATGAACACTGAAGCTTTCTTT.

The V call is TRBV12-3 or TRBV12-4, the J call TRBJ2-5, with 11 nucleotides matching TRBD2. This CDR3 is built from 16 residues. V shed 4 bases, J shed 3 bases, and the junction held 7 bases outside the gene matches. CDR3 DNA sequence: TGTGCCAGCAGTTCAAATCCGGGACTAGCGGAAGAGACCCAGTACTTC. It encodes CASSSNPGLAEETQYF.

The chain recombines TRBV9 with TRBJ1-1, with 9 bases that match TRBD1. This CDR3 has 14 amino acids. In germline, CDR1 is SGDLS, CDR2 YYNGEE. Trimming removed 4 bases from V and 5 bases from J; junction bases left unmatched: 6. The CDR3 DNA is TGTGCCAGCAGCTTAGAGACAGGGGGGACTGAAGCTTTCTTT. Its translation is CASSLETGGTEAFF.

V and J are TRBV11-2 and TRBJ1-4; 8 bases match TRBD1. The CDR3 is 14 amino acids. From germline, CDR1 is SGHAT and CDR2 FQNNGV. J was trimmed by 7 bases and V by 5 bases; bases with no gene match: 6. The CDR3 coding sequence is TGTGCCAGCAGCCCAACAGGGGGAGGTGAAAAACTGTTTTTT. It is translated as CASSPTGGGEKLFF.

This clonotype was seen at least ten times. The V call is TRBV9, the J call TRBJ1-5; 7 nucleotides line up with TRBD1. The CDR3 is made up of 15 amino acids. J gave up 0 bases and V 4 bases, and 4 bases lay outside the gene matches. Germline V gives CDR1 SGDLS, CDR2 YYNGEE. CDR3 DNA sequence: TGTGCCAGCAGCTCACAGGGGACTAGCAATCAGCCCCAGCATTTT. Amino acids: CASSSQGTSNQPQHF. The variable domain in full, completed from reference TRBV9 and TRBJ1-5, reads DSGVTQTPKHLITATGQRVTLRCSPRSGDLSVYWYQQSLDQGLQFLIQYYNGEERAKGNILERFSAQQFPDLHSELNLSSLELGDSALYFCASSSQGTSNQPQHFGDGTRLSIL.

The chain links TRBV27 to TRBJ2-3; D might be TRBD2 (5 bases). The V gene's germline CDR1 is MNHEY and CDR2 SMNVEV (reference sequence). The CDR3 consists of 13 residues. Trimming stripped 4 bases from V and 8 bases from J, with 13 bases between. The DNA of the CDR3 is TGTGCCAGCAGTTCCCTCATCCGGGGTACGCAGTATTTT. Residues: CASSSLIRGTQYF.

This clonotype was recorded many times. V gene TRBV20-1 combines with J gene TRBJ1-2; 7 positions agree with TRBD1. CDR3 length: 12 amino acids. Germline CDR1 and CDR2: DFQATT and SNEGSKA (reference sequence). Trimming took 3 bases from V and 8 from J; bases not matched to a gene: 6. CDR3 loop: CSASDRVGGYTF. For the CDR3, the DNA is TGCAGTGCTAGTGACAGGGTGGGCGGCTACACCTTC.

This clonotype appeared many times. The CDR3 loop reads CASSFPGPEQYF. CDR3 bases: TGTGCCAGCAGCTTTCCTGGTCCCGAGCAGTACTTC. The V call is TRBV7-9, the J call TRBJ2-7, with D unresolved. V was trimmed by 3 bases and J by 6 bases, leaving 9 bases between them. The CDR3 has 12 amino acids. Germline V gene sequence: CDR1 SEHNR, CDR2 FQNEAQ (reference sequence). Full variable domain (missing parts from reference TRBV7-9 and TRBJ2-7): DTGVSQNPRHKITKRGQNVTFRCDPISEHNRLYWYRQTLGQGPEFLTYFQNEAQLEKSRLLSDRFSAERPKGSFSTLEIQRTEQGDSAMYLCASSFPGPEQYFGPGTRLTVT.

The table lists this clonotype with many counts. V and J are TRBV5-1 and TRBJ1-2; no reliable D call. Germline V gene sequence: CDR1 SGHRS, CDR2 YFSETQ. CDR3 size: 14 residues. The ends were cut back, 0 bases at V and 2 bases at J, with 8 bases in the middle. CDR3 sequence reads: CASSLDSENYGYTF. CDR3 coding DNA: TGCGCCAGCAGCTTGGATTCCGAGAACTATGGCTACACCTTC.

This clonotype was seen ten or more times. This chain connects TRBV2 to TRBJ1-4; no reliable D call. Germline-derived CDR1 and CDR2 are SNHLY and FYNNEI. V lost 0 bases to trimming and J lost 13 bases, with 15 bases between them. The CDR3 has 14 amino acids. Here the CDR3 DNA reads TGTGCCAGCAGTGAAGCGCTTCCCGGGGAGGGACTGTTTTTT. Its translation is CASSEALPGEGLFF.

There are many counts of this clonotype. The V gene is TRBV4-1, the J gene TRBJ1-5; D ambiguous. This CDR3 is 13 amino acids long. Germline V gene data show CDR1 as MGHRA and CDR2 as YSYEKL. Trimming shortened V by 4 bases and J by 7 bases, and 11 bases separated the two germline ends. CDR3 region: CASSPEGRQPQHF. The CDR3 DNA follows: TGCGCCAGCAGCCCTGAAGGTAGGCAGCCCCAGCATTTT.

This clonotype was detected a few times. This chain connects TRBV5-1 to TRBJ2-2, with D perhaps matching TRBD2 (5 bases). V lost 4 bases and J 6 bases, leaving 16 bases between the germline ends. CDR1 SGHRS and CDR2 YFSETQ come from the germline V gene. The CDR3 sequence is 15 residues long. The CDR3 nucleotides read TGCGCCAGCAGCCGCGAGGGAGAGTCTTCCGGGGAGCTGTTTTTT. Translated, it gives CASSREGESSGELFF.

In its sample, this clonotype was seen a few times. In DNA form, the CDR3 reads TGCGCCAGCAGGGCCGGGACAGGGGAAAACATTCAGTACTTC. Its translation is CASRAGTGENIQYF. This chain links TRBV5-1 with TRBJ2-4; 10 bases line up with TRBD1. The length of the CDR3 is 14 residues. Trimming at V came to 5 bases and at J to 5 bases, leaving 4 bases not matched to a gene. Germline V gene data show CDR1 as SGHRS and CDR2 as YFSETQ.

This clonotype occurred many times. The chain is built from TRBV10-2 and TRBJ2-2, with a possible D match to TRBD1 (5 bases). V was clipped by 9 bases and J by 0 bases, with 8 bases between them. This CDR3 is 13 amino acids long. Germline loops: CDR1 WSHSY, CDR2 SAAADI. CDR3 sequence reads: CASRTPNTGELFF. The DNA for the CDR3 is TGCGCCAGTAGGACACCGAACACCGGGGAGCTGTTTTTT.

This clonotype was picked up a small number of times. The rearrangement joins TRBV6-2 or TRBV6-3 to TRBJ1-5; no firm D call. This CDR3 has 15 amino acids. Germline V lookup: CDR1 MNHEY, CDR2 SVGEGT. V was clipped by 5 bases and J by 0 bases, with 11 bases between them. CDR3 loop: CASSQRVDSNQPQHF. The CDR3 coding sequence is TGTGCCAGCAGTCAGAGGGTGGATAGCAATCAGCCCCAGCATTTT.

This clonotype came up a few times. The chain links TRBV3-1 to TRBJ1-5, with 8 bases aligning to TRBD1. Germline V gives CDR1 LGHDT, CDR2 YNNKEL (reference sequence). The J segment lost 1 base and the V segment lost 6 bases, leaving 5 bases of the junction unmatched. This CDR3 is 15 amino acids long. CDR3 sequence (DNA): TGTGCCAGCAGGGAAACAGGGGGAAGCAATCAGCCCCAGCATTTT. This encodes CASRETGGSNQPQHF.

Many counts were recorded for this clonotype. V gene TRBV7-6 combines with J gene TRBJ2-3; TRBD2 matches at 8 bases. Per the germline V gene, CDR1 is SGHVS and CDR2 is FNYEAQ. V shed 5 bases and J 2 bases; nucleotides not matched to a gene: 15. This CDR3 is 18 amino acids long. CDR3 DNA sequence: TGTGCCAGCAGCCCCGTAGGCGGGACTAGTCGGGTCACAGATACGCAGTATTTT. This translates into CASSPVGGTSRVTDTQYF.

This clonotype was counted at least ten times. V gene TRBV19 combines with J gene TRBJ2-1; the match to TRBD1 covers 7 bases. Trimming took 6 bases from V and 12 from J; bases not matched to a gene: 14. The CDR3 extends over 14 amino acids. Germline V gives CDR1 LNHDA, CDR2 SQIVND (reference sequence). CDR3 coding DNA: TGTGCCAGTAGCCGACAGGGCCCGATTGTTACGCAGTTCTTC. This encodes CASSRQGPIVTQFF.

This clonotype was seen at least ten times. The chain employs TRBV12-3 or TRBV12-4 and TRBJ2-1; D gene uncertain. The V end was cut by 0 bases, the J end by 8 bases, with 8 bases between. The CDR3 has 13 residues. The CDR3 is CASSLAEEDEQFF. The CDR3 nucleotides are TGTGCCAGCAGTTTAGCGGAAGAGGATGAGCAGTTCTTC.

This clonotype was detected ten times or more. The J gene is TRBJ2-1, the V gene TRBV24-1; 7 bases align to TRBD2. From germline, CDR1 is KGHDR and CDR2 SFDVKD. This CDR3 is built from 18 residues. With V trimmed by 3 bases and J by 5 bases, 15 bases remained unmatched. In DNA form, the CDR3 reads TGTGCCACCAGTGATCCTACCTACCAAGGCGGGAGCAACAATGAGCAGTTCTTC. Its protein is CATSDPTYQGGSNNEQFF.